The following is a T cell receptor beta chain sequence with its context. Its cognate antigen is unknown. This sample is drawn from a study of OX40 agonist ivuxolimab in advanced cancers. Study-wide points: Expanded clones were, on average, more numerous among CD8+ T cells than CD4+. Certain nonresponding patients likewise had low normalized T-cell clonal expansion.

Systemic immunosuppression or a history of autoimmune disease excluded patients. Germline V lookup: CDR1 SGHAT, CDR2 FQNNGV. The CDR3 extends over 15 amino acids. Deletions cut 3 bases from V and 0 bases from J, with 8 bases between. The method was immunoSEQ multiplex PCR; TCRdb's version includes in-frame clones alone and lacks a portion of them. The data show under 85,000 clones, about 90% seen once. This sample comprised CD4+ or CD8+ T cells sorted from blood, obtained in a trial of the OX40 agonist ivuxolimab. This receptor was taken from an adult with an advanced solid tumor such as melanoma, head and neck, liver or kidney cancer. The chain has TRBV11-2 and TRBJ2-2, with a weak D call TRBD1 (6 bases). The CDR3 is CASSFRGSNTGELFF. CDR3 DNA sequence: TGTGCCAGCAGCTTCAGGGGTTCGAACACCGGGGAGCTGTTTTTT.